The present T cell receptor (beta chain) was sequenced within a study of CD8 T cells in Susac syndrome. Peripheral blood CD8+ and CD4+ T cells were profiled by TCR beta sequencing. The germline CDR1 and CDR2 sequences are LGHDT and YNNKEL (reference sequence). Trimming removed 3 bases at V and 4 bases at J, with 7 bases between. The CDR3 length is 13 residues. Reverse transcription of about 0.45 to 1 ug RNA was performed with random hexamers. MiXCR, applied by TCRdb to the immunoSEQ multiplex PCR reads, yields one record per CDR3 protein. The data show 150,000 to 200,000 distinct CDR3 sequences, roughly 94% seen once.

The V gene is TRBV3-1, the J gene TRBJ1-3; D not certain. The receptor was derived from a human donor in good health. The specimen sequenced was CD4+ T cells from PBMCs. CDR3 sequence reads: CASSQGGGNTIYF. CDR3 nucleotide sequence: TGTGCCAGCAGCCAGGGAGGCGGAAACACCATATATTTT. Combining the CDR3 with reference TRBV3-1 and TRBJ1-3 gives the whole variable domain DTAVSQTPKYLVTQMGNDKSIKCEQNLGHDTMYWYKQDSKKFLKIMFSYNNKELIINETVPNRFSPKSPDKAHLNLHINSLELGDSAVYFCASSQGGGNTIYFGEGSWLTVV.